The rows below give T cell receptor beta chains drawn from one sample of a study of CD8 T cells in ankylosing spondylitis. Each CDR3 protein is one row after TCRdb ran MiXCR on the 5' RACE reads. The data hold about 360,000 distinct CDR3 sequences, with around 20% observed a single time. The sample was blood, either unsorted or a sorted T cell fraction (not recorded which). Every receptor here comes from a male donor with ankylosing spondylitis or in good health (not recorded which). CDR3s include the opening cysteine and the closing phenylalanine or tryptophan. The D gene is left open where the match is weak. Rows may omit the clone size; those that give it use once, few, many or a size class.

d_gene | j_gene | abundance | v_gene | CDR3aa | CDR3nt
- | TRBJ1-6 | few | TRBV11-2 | CASRKQSSYNSPLHF | TGTGCCAGCAGAAAACAGAGCTCCTATAATTCACCCCTCCACTTT
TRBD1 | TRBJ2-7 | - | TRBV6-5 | CASSYSGTAYEQYF | TGTGCCAGCAGTTACTCCGGGACAGCCTACGAGCAGTACTTC
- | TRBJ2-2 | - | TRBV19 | CASSIGGSGELFF | TGTGCCAGTAGTATAGGAGGGTCCGGGGAGCTGTTTTTT
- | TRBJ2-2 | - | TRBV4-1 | CASSQESLTGELFF | TGCGCCAGCAGCCAAGAATCGCTTACCGGGGAGCTGTTTTTT
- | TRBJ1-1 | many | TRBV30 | CAWETGLSNTEAFF | TGTGCCTGGGAGACGGGCCTTTCCAACACTGAAGCTTTCTTT
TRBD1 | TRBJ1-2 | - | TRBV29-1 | CSGRTGEYNGYTF | TGCAGCGGGCGGACAGGGGAGTACAATGGCTACACCTTC
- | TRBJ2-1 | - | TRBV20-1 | CSARDIGTYNEQFF | TGCAGTGCTAGAGATATAGGGACCTACAATGAGCAGTTCTTC
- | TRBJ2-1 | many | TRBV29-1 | CSGAAEQFF | TGCAGTGGTGCGGCTGAGCAGTTCTTC
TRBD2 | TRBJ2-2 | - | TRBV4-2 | CASSQKGLAGELFF | TGTGCCAGCAGCCAAAAGGGACTAGCGGGGGAGCTGTTTTTT
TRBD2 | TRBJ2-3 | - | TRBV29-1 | CSVEKALAGGEYF | TGCAGCGTTGAAAAAGCTTTAGCGGGGGGGGAGTATTTT
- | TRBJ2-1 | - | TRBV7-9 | CASSLVRLNPSGEQFF | TGTGCCAGCAGCTTAGTTCGTCTAAACCCCTCGGGTGAGCAGTTCTTC
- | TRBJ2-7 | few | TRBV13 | CASGSRYEQYF | TGTGCCAGCGGTAGCCGCTACGAGCAGTACTTC
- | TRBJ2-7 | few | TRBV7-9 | CASSLVVGVGVYEQYF | TGTGCCAGCAGCTTAGTAGTAGGGGTTGGGGTCTACGAGCAGTACTTC
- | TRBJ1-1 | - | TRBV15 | CATSRDGRPLGDTEAFF | TGTGCCACCAGCAGAGATGGTAGGCCCCTTGGGGACACTGAAGCTTTCTTT
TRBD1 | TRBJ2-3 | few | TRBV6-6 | CASSYSEGTGKVQYF | TGTGCCAGCAGTTACTCAGAGGGGACAGGCAAGGTGCAGTATTTT
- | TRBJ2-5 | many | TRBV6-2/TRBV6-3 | CASRPGFETQYF | TGTGCCAGCAGACCGGGGTTTGAGACCCAGTACTTC
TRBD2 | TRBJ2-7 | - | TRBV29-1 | CSGLAGSTYEQYF | TGCAGCGGTCTAGCGGGGAGCACCTACGAGCAGTACTTC
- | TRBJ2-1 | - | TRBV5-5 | CASSLVASEFSYNEQFF | TGTGCCAGCAGCTTGGTTGCCAGCGAATTTTCCTACAATGAGCAGTTCTTC
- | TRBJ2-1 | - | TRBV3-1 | CASSQAGFNEQFF | TGTGCCAGCAGCCAAGCAGGGTTCAATGAGCAGTTCTTC
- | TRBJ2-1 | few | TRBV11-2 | CASSFGGRGGYNEQFF | TGTGCCAGCAGCTTCGGCGGCAGGGGTGGGTACAATGAGCAGTTCTTC
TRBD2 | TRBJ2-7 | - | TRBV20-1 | CSARLAGSYEQYF | TGCAGTGCTAGACTAGCGGGAAGCTACGAGCAGTACTTC
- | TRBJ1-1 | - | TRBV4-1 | CASSHLTHTEAFF | TGCGCCAGCAGCCACCTAACTCACACTGAAGCTTTCTTT
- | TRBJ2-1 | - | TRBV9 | CASSRGGPSSYNEQFF | TGTGCCAGCAGCAGGGGGGGGCCGAGCTCCTACAATGAGCAGTTCTTC
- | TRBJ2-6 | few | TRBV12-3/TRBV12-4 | CASSSPGSGANVLTF | TGTGCCAGCAGTTCTCCGGGATCTGGGGCCAACGTCCTGACTTTC
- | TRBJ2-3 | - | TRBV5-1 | CASSLGLGQPPDTQYF | TGCGCCAGCAGCTTGGGACTAGGTCAACCCCCGGATACGCAGTATTTT
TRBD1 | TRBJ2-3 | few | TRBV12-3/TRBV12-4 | CASTTPDRDTDTQYF | TGTGCCAGCACCACTCCGGACAGGGACACAGATACGCAGTATTTT
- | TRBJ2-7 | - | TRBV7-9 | CASSLAEGANHEQYF | TGTGCCAGCAGCTTAGCGGAGGGCGCTAATCACGAGCAGTACTTC
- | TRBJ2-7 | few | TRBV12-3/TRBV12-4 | CASSFVGASGEQYF | TGTGCCAGCAGTTTTGTGGGAGCATCGGGTGAGCAGTACTTC
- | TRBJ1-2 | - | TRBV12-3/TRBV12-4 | CASSLWHYGYTF | TGTGCCAGCAGTTTGTGGCACTATGGCTACACCTTC
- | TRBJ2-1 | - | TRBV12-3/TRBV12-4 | CASSLGVAAYNEQFF | TGTGCCAGCAGTTTAGGGGTCGCGGCCTACAATGAGCAGTTCTTC
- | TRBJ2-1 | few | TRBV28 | CASTRYNEQFF | TGTGCCAGCACCAGGTACAATGAGCAGTTCTTC
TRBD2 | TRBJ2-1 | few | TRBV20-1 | CSASLGLVINEQFF | TGCAGTGCTAGTCTAGGACTAGTGATCAATGAGCAGTTCTTC
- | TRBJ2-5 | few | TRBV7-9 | CASSLGGDRETQYF | TGTGCCAGCAGCTTAGGAGGGGACCGAGAGACCCAGTACTTC
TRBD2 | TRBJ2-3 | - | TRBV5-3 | CARSPRRNRTSEGWVSTDTQYF | TGTGCCAGAAGCCCCCGCCGCAACAGGACTAGCGAGGGTTGGGTTAGCACAGATACGCAGTATTTT
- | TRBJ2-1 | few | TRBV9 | CASSVVGAPTDEQFF | TGTGCCAGCAGCGTAGTGGGGGCCCCTACTGATGAGCAGTTCTTC
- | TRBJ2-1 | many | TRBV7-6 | CASSPRDTLTNEQFF | TGTGCCAGCAGCCCGCGGGACACCCTTACCAATGAGCAGTTCTTC
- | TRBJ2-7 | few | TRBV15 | CATSRDLTGPYEQYF | TGTGCCACCAGCAGAGATCTAACCGGCCCCTACGAGCAGTACTTC
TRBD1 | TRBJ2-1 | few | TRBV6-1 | CASRTYVRDRGLNEQFF | TGTGCCAGCAGAACCTACGTCCGGGACAGGGGGCTCAATGAGCAGTTCTTC
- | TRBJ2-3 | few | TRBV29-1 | CSVVSGPTDTQYF | TGCAGCGTTGTTAGCGGCCCCACAGATACGCAGTATTTT
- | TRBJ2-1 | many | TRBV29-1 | CSVQASWGEQFF | TGCAGCGTTCAGGCTTCATGGGGTGAGCAGTTCTTC
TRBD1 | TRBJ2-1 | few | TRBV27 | CASTSTGWNEQFF | TGTGCCAGCACCTCGACAGGGTGGAATGAGCAGTTCTTC
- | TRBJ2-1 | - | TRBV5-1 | CASSLRGVSSYNEQFF | TGCGCCAGCAGCTTGAGAGGGGTAAGCTCCTACAATGAGCAGTTCTTC
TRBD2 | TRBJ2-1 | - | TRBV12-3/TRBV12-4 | CAISFPGGAGGLTNEQFF | TGTGCCATCAGTTTTCCGGGAGGAGCTGGCGGGCTAACCAATGAGCAGTTCTTC
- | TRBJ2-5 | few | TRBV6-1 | CASNPLPHPIQETQYF | TGTGCCAGCAATCCCCTTCCCCATCCAATCCAAGAGACCCAGTACTTC
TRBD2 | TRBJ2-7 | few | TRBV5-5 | CASSLSWTSGTYEQYF | TGTGCCAGCAGCTTGTCATGGACTAGCGGGACCTACGAGCAGTACTTC